This T cell receptor beta chain was retrieved from a study of blood T cell repertoires in COVID-19. Study details: COVID-19 samples collected from the United States, Italy and Spain covered acute and convalescent phases. T cells, B-cell-depleted T cells, or PBMCs provided the cDNA or gDNA that served as material.

Per the original methods: Reference gene primer amplification gave estimated nucleated cell counts. TCRdb's copy holds only in-frame clones and misses some; the assay was immunoSEQ multiplex PCR. V, J and clone size reflect that table, while D and trimming were determined from the DNA. This repertoire shows about 310,000 clones, almost 90% found once; its top ten account for roughly 2.9%. This receptor was obtained from a woman under 40 with COVID-19, enrolled during active disease. The specimen sequenced was peripheral blood.

The CDR3 DNA sequence: TGTGCCAGTAGTCTAGGGTCCAGCGGGGGCTACGAGCAGTACTTC. Amino acid sequence: CASSLGSSGGYEQYF. The chain links TRBV19 to TRBJ2-7; 8 positions agree with TRBD2. The CDR3 totals 15 residues. Trimming cost V 5 bases and J 3 bases; bases outside gene matches: 9. Looked up from germline, CDR1 is LNHDA and CDR2 is SQIVND (reference sequence).